These T cell receptor beta chains were read from a single sample in a study of shared clonotypes between healthy human individuals. This table comes from immunoSEQ multiplex PCR, and its TCRdb copy is limited to in-frame clones, with some not included. Of some 1,900,000 clones listed, just under 95% are singletons. The sequencing sample was made of naive CD8+ T cells sorted from blood. All receptors come from a man in his late teens or twenties in good health. CDR3s include the opening cysteine and the closing phenylalanine or tryptophan. The D gene is left open where the match is weak. Clone size appears in some rows only: once, few, many, or a class for an expanded clone.

j_gene: TRBJ2-7
d_gene: NA
abundance: NA
v_gene: TRBV14
CDR3aa: CASSQVARGSQGQYF
CDR3nt: TGTGCCAGCAGCCAAGTTGCCAGGGGATCCCAAGGGCAGTACTTC

j_gene: TRBJ2-7
d_gene: NA
abundance: NA
v_gene: TRBV5-6
CDR3aa: CASSLVGAEQYF
CDR3nt: TGTGCCAGCAGCTTGGTTGGGGCGGAGCAGTACTTC

j_gene: TRBJ1-5
d_gene: NA
abundance: NA
v_gene: TRBV30
CDR3aa: CAWGETDNQPQHF
CDR3nt: TGTGCCTGGGGTGAGACGGACAATCAGCCCCAGCATTTT

j_gene: TRBJ2-1
d_gene: NA
abundance: once
v_gene: TRBV19
CDR3aa: CASTRRGGAYNEQFF
CDR3nt: TGTGCCAGTACTAGGCGAGGGGGAGCCTACAATGAGCAGTTCTTC

j_gene: TRBJ2-7
d_gene: NA
abundance: NA
v_gene: TRBV10-2
CDR3aa: CASSSQGGYEQYF
CDR3nt: TGCGCCAGCAGTTCTCAGGGTGGGTACGAGCAGTACTTC

j_gene: TRBJ2-7
d_gene: NA
abundance: NA
v_gene: TRBV13
CDR3aa: CASSSGLDYEQYF
CDR3nt: TGTGCCAGCAGCTCAGGACTCGACTACGAGCAGTACTTC

j_gene: TRBJ1-2
d_gene: NA
abundance: NA
v_gene: TRBV10-2
CDR3aa: CASSESAGAGYGYTF
CDR3nt: TGCGCCAGCAGTGAGTCCGCAGGGGCGGGCTATGGCTACACCTTC

j_gene: TRBJ2-3
d_gene: NA
abundance: NA
v_gene: TRBV6-6
CDR3aa: CATSGAFVADTQYF
CDR3nt: TGTGCCACCTCCGGGGCGTTCGTCGCAGATACGCAGTATTTT

j_gene: TRBJ2-2
d_gene: TRBD1
abundance: NA
v_gene: TRBV7-9
CDR3aa: CASSSGTVITGELFF
CDR3nt: TGTGCCAGCAGCTCGGGGACAGTAATCACCGGGGAGCTGTTTTTT

j_gene: TRBJ2-7
d_gene: NA
abundance: NA
v_gene: TRBV5-4
CDR3aa: CASSSGGGVEQYF
CDR3nt: TGTGCCAGCAGCTCCGGAGGGGGGGTCGAGCAGTACTTC

j_gene: TRBJ2-1
d_gene: NA
abundance: NA
v_gene: TRBV11-2
CDR3aa: CASSPPDNEQFF
CDR3nt: TGTGCCAGCAGCCCGCCCGACAATGAGCAGTTCTTC

j_gene: TRBJ2-7
d_gene: TRBD2
abundance: NA
v_gene: TRBV4-1
CDR3aa: CASSPKSRGGYEQYF
CDR3nt: TGCGCCAGCAGCCCCAAGTCGCGGGGGGGCTACGAGCAGTACTTC

j_gene: TRBJ2-7
d_gene: TRBD1
abundance: NA
v_gene: TRBV30
CDR3aa: CGLGTGPYEQYF
CDR3nt: TGTGGACTGGGGACAGGGCCCTACGAGCAGTACTTC

j_gene: TRBJ2-1
d_gene: NA
abundance: NA
v_gene: TRBV27
CDR3aa: CASSFTGNNEQFF
CDR3nt: TGTGCCAGCAGTTTTACCGGAAACAATGAGCAGTTCTTC

j_gene: TRBJ2-4
d_gene: NA
abundance: once
v_gene: TRBV7-9
CDR3aa: CASSPAGGAEAKNIQYF
CDR3nt: TGTGCCAGCAGTCCGGCAGGGGGGGCGGAGGCCAAAAACATTCAGTACTTC

j_gene: TRBJ2-7
d_gene: NA
abundance: once
v_gene: TRBV7-2
CDR3aa: CASSSAGLPYEQYF
CDR3nt: TGTGCCAGCAGCTCAGCCGGGCTGCCCTACGAGCAGTACTTC

j_gene: TRBJ2-1
d_gene: TRBD1
abundance: NA
v_gene: TRBV9
CDR3aa: CASSASTGINEQFF
CDR3nt: TGTGCCAGCAGCGCCTCGACAGGGATCAATGAGCAGTTCTTC

j_gene: TRBJ2-3
d_gene: NA
abundance: NA
v_gene: TRBV29-1
CDR3aa: CSGNDGYSTDTQYF
CDR3nt: TGCAGCGGGAACGACGGATATAGCACAGATACGCAGTATTTT

j_gene: TRBJ1-2
d_gene: NA
abundance: NA
v_gene: TRBV14
CDR3aa: CASSQVNGYGYTF
CDR3nt: TGTGCCAGCAGCCAAGTTAATGGGTATGGCTACACCTTC

j_gene: TRBJ1-3
d_gene: NA
abundance: NA
v_gene: TRBV7-9
CDR3aa: CASSFRLGQGPGNTIYF
CDR3nt: TGTGCCAGCAGCTTTAGGCTGGGGCAGGGCCCTGGAAACACCATATATTTT

j_gene: TRBJ1-2
d_gene: TRBD1
abundance: NA
v_gene: TRBV9
CDR3aa: CASSVVPGGGQGASPYGYTF
CDR3nt: TGTGCCAGCAGCGTAGTTCCCGGGGGGGGACAGGGGGCCTCCCCGTATGGCTACACCTTC

j_gene: TRBJ1-6
d_gene: NA
abundance: NA
v_gene: TRBV2
CDR3aa: CASSDFDLPYNSPLHF
CDR3nt: TGTGCCAGCAGTGATTTCGATTTACCCTATAATTCACCCCTCCACTTT

j_gene: TRBJ1-1
d_gene: TRBD1
abundance: NA
v_gene: TRBV6-1
CDR3aa: CASRDRGLMNTEAFF
CDR3nt: TGTGCCAGCAGGGACAGGGGACTCATGAACACTGAAGCTTTCTTT

j_gene: TRBJ2-5
d_gene: TRBD2
abundance: NA
v_gene: TRBV7-8
CDR3aa: CASSLVSSGVYQETQYF
CDR3nt: TGTGCCAGCAGCTTAGTCTCTAGCGGGGTGTACCAAGAGACCCAGTACTTC

j_gene: TRBJ2-2
d_gene: TRBD1
abundance: NA
v_gene: TRBV30
CDR3aa: CAWSETGDGGGGELFF
CDR3nt: TGTGCCTGGAGCGAGACAGGGGATGGGGGTGGCGGGGAGCTGTTTTTT

j_gene: TRBJ1-3
d_gene: NA
abundance: NA
v_gene: TRBV4-3
CDR3aa: CASSQGRGTGNTIYF
CDR3nt: TGCGCCAGCAGCCAAGGTCGGGGGACTGGAAACACCATATATTTT

j_gene: TRBJ2-2
d_gene: NA
abundance: NA
v_gene: TRBV11-2
CDR3aa: CASSFAPTGELFF
CDR3nt: TGTGCCAGCAGCTTCGCTCCCACCGGGGAGCTGTTTTTT

j_gene: TRBJ2-1
d_gene: TRBD1
abundance: NA
v_gene: TRBV25-1
CDR3aa: CASSAGQGLLNEQFF
CDR3nt: TGTGCCAGCAGTGCGGGACAGGGGCTTCTCAATGAGCAGTTCTTC

j_gene: TRBJ1-2
d_gene: NA
abundance: NA
v_gene: TRBV7-8
CDR3aa: CASSSPGGTAVNYGYTF
CDR3nt: TGTGCCAGCAGCTCCCCTGGCGGAACAGCTGTTAACTATGGCTACACCTTC

j_gene: TRBJ1-4
d_gene: NA
abundance: NA
v_gene: TRBV7-9
CDR3aa: CASSLVSGTDEKLFF
CDR3nt: TGTGCCAGCAGCTTAGTATCTGGGACGGATGAAAAACTGTTTTTT

j_gene: TRBJ2-7
d_gene: NA
abundance: NA
v_gene: TRBV27
CDR3aa: CASSWGSGGVYEQYF
CDR3nt: TGTGCCAGCAGTTGGGGTTCAGGGGGGGTCTACGAGCAGTACTTC

j_gene: TRBJ1-2
d_gene: NA
abundance: NA
v_gene: TRBV9
CDR3aa: CASSGGYGYTF
CDR3nt: TGTGCCAGTAGCGGGGGGTATGGCTACACCTTC

j_gene: TRBJ2-3
d_gene: TRBD1
abundance: NA
v_gene: TRBV9
CDR3aa: CASSAITGVTDTQYF
CDR3nt: TGTGCCAGCAGCGCTATAACAGGGGTCACAGATACGCAGTATTTT

j_gene: TRBJ1-2
d_gene: TRBD1
abundance: NA
v_gene: TRBV15
CDR3aa: CATSRDLGQGAGGYTF
CDR3nt: TGTGCCACCAGCAGAGATTTGGGACAGGGGGCGGGTGGCTACACCTTC

j_gene: TRBJ2-1
d_gene: NA
abundance: NA
v_gene: TRBV28
CDR3aa: CASKGNPGANEQFF
CDR3nt: TGTGCCAGCAAAGGCAACCCGGGGGCCAATGAGCAGTTCTTC

j_gene: TRBJ1-1
d_gene: NA
abundance: NA
v_gene: TRBV27
CDR3aa: CASSLFGGYTEAFF
CDR3nt: TGTGCCAGCAGTTTATTCGGGGGTTACACTGAAGCTTTCTTT

j_gene: TRBJ2-7
d_gene: TRBD2
abundance: NA
v_gene: TRBV5-6
CDR3aa: CASSQTTSTEQYF
CDR3nt: TGTGCCAGCAGCCAGACGACTAGCACCGAGCAGTACTTC

j_gene: TRBJ2-7
d_gene: TRBD2
abundance: NA
v_gene: TRBV28
CDR3aa: CASSSYSEGLASYEQYF
CDR3nt: TGTGCCAGCAGTTCTTATTCCGAAGGACTAGCCTCCTACGAGCAGTACTTC

j_gene: TRBJ2-7
d_gene: TRBD2
abundance: NA
v_gene: TRBV10-1
CDR3aa: CASSESVTSGRFNEQYF
CDR3nt: TGCGCCAGCAGTGAGTCTGTGACTAGCGGGAGATTCAACGAGCAGTACTTC

j_gene: TRBJ2-7
d_gene: NA
abundance: NA
v_gene: TRBV5-1
CDR3aa: CASSLAEKYEQYF
CDR3nt: TGCGCCAGCAGCTTGGCCGAGAAATACGAGCAGTACTTC

j_gene: TRBJ1-6
d_gene: NA
abundance: NA
v_gene: TRBV10-3
CDR3aa: CAIRDSYSPLHF
CDR3nt: TGTGCCATCAGGGACAGCTATTCACCCCTCCACTTT

j_gene: TRBJ2-7
d_gene: NA
abundance: NA
v_gene: TRBV27
CDR3aa: CASSLSGGYNYEQYF
CDR3nt: TGTGCCAGCAGTTTATCAGGGGGATACAACTACGAGCAGTACTTC

j_gene: TRBJ2-7
d_gene: NA
abundance: few
v_gene: TRBV6-5
CDR3aa: CASSYQGSYEQYF
CDR3nt: TGTGCCAGCAGTTATCAGGGATCCTACGAGCAGTACTTC

j_gene: TRBJ1-2
d_gene: NA
abundance: NA
v_gene: TRBV29-1
CDR3aa: CSVEGDHYGYTF
CDR3nt: TGCAGCGTTGAAGGGGACCACTATGGCTACACCTTC